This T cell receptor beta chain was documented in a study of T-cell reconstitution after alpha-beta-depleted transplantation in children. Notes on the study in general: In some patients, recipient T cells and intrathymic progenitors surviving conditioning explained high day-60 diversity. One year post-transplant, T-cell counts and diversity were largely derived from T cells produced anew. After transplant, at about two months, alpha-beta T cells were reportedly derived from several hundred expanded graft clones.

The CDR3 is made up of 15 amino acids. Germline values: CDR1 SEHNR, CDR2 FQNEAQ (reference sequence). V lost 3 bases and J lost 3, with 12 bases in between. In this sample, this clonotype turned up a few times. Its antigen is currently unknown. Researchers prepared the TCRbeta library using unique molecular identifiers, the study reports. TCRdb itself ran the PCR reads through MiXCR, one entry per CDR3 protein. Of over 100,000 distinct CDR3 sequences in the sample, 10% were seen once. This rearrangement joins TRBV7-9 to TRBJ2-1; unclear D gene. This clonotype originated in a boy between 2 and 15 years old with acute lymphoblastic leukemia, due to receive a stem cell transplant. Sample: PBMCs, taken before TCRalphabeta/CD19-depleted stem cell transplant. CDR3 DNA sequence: TGTGCCAGCAGCTTGTTTCGGGTACTCTACAATGAGCAGTTCTTC. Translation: CASSLFRVLYNEQFF.